A single sample gave rise to the 4 T cell receptor beta chains below, sequenced in a study of cytomegalovirus exposure and HLA in healthy donors. 60 Vbeta and 13 Jbeta primers were used in PCR. Profiled with immunoSEQ multiplex PCR; TCRdb holds only in-frame clones, not every one. The repertoire holds about 180,000 clones, 80% seen once, with around 1.9% in the top ten. The specimen sequenced was PBMCs. The receptors here all came from a woman aged 30 to 39 in good health and CMV-seronegative.

The chain couples TRBV7-2 to TRBJ2-4, with TRBD2 matching 13 bases. CDR3 length: 19 amino acids. The germline gives CDR1 SGHTA, CDR2 FQGNSA. The V gene end was trimmed by 1 base and the J gene end by 0 bases; junction bases not matched to a gene: 6. The CDR3 loop reads CASSLGLAGGRLAKNIQYF. CDR3 bases: TGTGCCAGCAGCTTAGGACTAGCGGGAGGTCGCCTAGCCAAAAACATTCAGTACTTC. The entire variable domain, with the rest obtained from reference TRBV7-2 and TRBJ2-4, is as follows: GAGVSQSPSNKVTEKGKDVELRCDPISGHTALYWYRQSLGQGLEFLIYFQGNSAPDKSGLPSDRFSAERTGGSVSTLTIQRTQQEDSAVYLCASSLGLAGGRLAKNIQYFGAGTRLSVL.

This clone appeared a single time. V is TRBV4-3 and J is TRBJ1-2; the D is unclear. Germline loops: CDR1 LGHNA, CDR2 YSLEER. This CDR3 region has 13 residues. Trimming took off 0 bases at V and 8 bases at J, with 10 bases between the two ends. CDR3 coding DNA: TGCGCCAGCAGCCAAGAGTTGGGCTACGGCTACACCTTC. Translating it yields CASSQELGYGYTF.

The chain recombines TRBV2 with TRBJ1-4; a possible D gene is TRBD1 (5 bases). CDR3 length equals 13 residues. Per germline, CDR1 SNHLY and CDR2 FYNNEI. The V and J ends lost 6 bases and 4 bases respectively, with 9 bases between them. CDR3 loop: CASSRDFNEKLFF. DNA for the CDR3: TGTGCCAGCAGCCGGGACTTTAATGAAAAACTGTTTTTT.

The V and J genes are TRBV27 and TRBJ1-1; D not certain. CDR3 length equals 13 residues. The V end was cut by 0 bases, the J end by 6 bases, with 8 bases between. Germline values: CDR1 MNHEY, CDR2 SMNVEV (reference sequence). The CDR3 bases are TGTGCCAGCAGTTTATCACCAGGTTCTGAAGCTTTCTTT. This sequence encodes CASSLSPGSEAFF.